This TCR beta chain was recorded in a study of shared clonotypes between healthy human individuals. The overall study: Aged 18 to 49, the donors were a couple of women and three men.

Bulk PBMC genomic DNA spanned ten immunoSEQ deep plates. TCRdb keeps only in-frame clones here, not all; method: immunoSEQ multiplex PCR. The sample contains about 450,000 clones, about four fifths of which appear only once. Study-wide results and caveats: It was expected that sequencing depth would affect clonotype sharing among donors.

Note on this clone: The antigen is undetermined.

Genomic DNA of unsorted samples came from tens of millions of PBMCs. The CDR3 is 15 amino acids. Trimming at V came to 0 bases and at J to 7 bases, leaving 5 bases not matched to a gene. Germline V gene lookup returns CDR1 SGHRS and CDR2 YFSETQ. Sequences were obtained from PBMCs. The J gene is TRBJ1-5, the V gene TRBV5-1, with 9 bases identical to TRBD1. This TCR was sampled from a woman in her forties in good health. Some clones in this sample may be carry-over from other donors' samples. The CDR3 DNA reads TGCGCCAGCAGCTTGGAGGGACAGGGTACGCAGCCCCAGCATTTT. The encoded protein is CASSLEGQGTQPQHF.